The 15 T cell receptor beta chains given below trace back to one sample, sequenced in a study of OX40 agonist ivuxolimab in advanced cancers. Some clones are missing from TCRdb's copy, which holds only in-frame ones; the method was immunoSEQ multiplex PCR. The table has 52,000 or so clones, 94% seen once. Here the sequenced sample was CD4+ or CD8+ T cells sorted from blood, taken in a trial of the OX40 agonist ivuxolimab. Receptors were obtained from an adult with an advanced solid tumor such as melanoma, head and neck, liver or kidney cancer.

The chain has TRBV19 and TRBJ2-4, with D possibly matching TRBD2 (8 bases). CDR1 is LNHDA and CDR2 is SQIVND in the germline V gene (reference sequence). Between the trimmed V and J ends, which lost 3 bases and 5 bases, there was a span of 35 bases. This CDR3 region has 22 residues. This CDR3 reads CASSILGTVWSPASGWENIQYF. The DNA of the CDR3 is TGTGCCAGTAGTATTTTGGGGACAGTCTGGAGTCCTGCTAGCGGGTGGGAAAACATTCAGTACTTC. The full variable domain, its missing parts supplied by reference TRBV19 and TRBJ2-4, is DGGITQSPKYLFRKEGQNVTLSCEQNLNHDAMYWYRQDPGQGLRLIYYSQIVNDFQKGDIAEGYSVSREKKESFPLTVTSAQKNPTAFYLCASSILGTVWSPASGWENIQYFGAGTRLSVL.

This clone was seen a single time. The chain couples TRBV6-6 to TRBJ2-1, with D uncertain. Germline V CDR1 and CDR2: MNHNY, SVGAGI (reference sequence). This CDR3 has 12 residues. V lost 6 bases and J 2 bases, leaving 5 bases between the germline ends. The CDR3 protein is CASSDTYNEQFF. In DNA form, the CDR3 reads TGTGCCAGCAGCGACACCTACAATGAGCAGTTCTTC.

This chain links TRBV28 with TRBJ2-3, with unresolved D. Trimming shortened V by 2 bases and J by 2 bases, and 14 bases separated the two germline ends. CDR3 size: 16 residues. CDR1 is MDHEN and CDR2 is SYDVKM in the germline V gene. The CDR3 DNA reads as TGTGCCAGCAGTTTAGTCGAGGCAGGCCTCACAGATACGCAGTATTTT. Translated, it gives CASSLVEAGLTDTQYF.

The chain uses TRBV19 and TRBJ1-5; D remains ambiguous. V lost 10 bases and J lost 4, with 14 bases in between. The CDR3 spans 13 residues. In germline, CDR1 is LNHDA, CDR2 SQIVND (reference sequence). DNA for the CDR3: TGTGCCACCTCGCGAGGTTGGAATCAGCCCCAGCATTTT. Its protein is CATSRGWNQPQHF.

The chain is built from TRBV7-3 and TRBJ2-1; 10 bases fit TRBD2. The CDR3 covers 15 residues. Germline CDR1 is SGHTA and CDR2 is FQGTGA. Germline trimming cut 2 bases from V and 8 bases from J; bases unmatched to any gene: 6. CDR3 region: CASSLGLAGVHEQFF. DNA of the CDR3: TGTGCCAGCAGCTTAGGGCTAGCGGGAGTTCATGAGCAGTTCTTC. Together with reference TRBV7-3 and TRBJ2-1, the CDR3 gives the full variable domain: GAGVSQTPSNKVTEKGKYVELRCDPISGHTALYWYRQSLGQGPEFLIYFQGTGAADDSGLPNDRFFAVRPEGSVSTLKIQRTERGDSAVYLCASSLGLAGVHEQFFGPGTRLTVL.

This clone was found once. The rearrangement joins TRBV29-1 to TRBJ2-3; 8 bases align to TRBD2. Germline V lookup: CDR1 SQVTM, CDR2 ANQGSEA. The CDR3 spans 15 residues. With 4 bases clipped from V and 2 bases from J, the junction kept 8 bases outside the gene matches. The CDR3 loop reads CSVVVLAETTDTQYF. The CDR3, as DNA: TGCAGCGTTGTGGTACTAGCGGAGACCACAGATACGCAGTATTTT.

The chain uses TRBV9 and TRBJ2-5; the match to TRBD2 covers 9 bases. There are 15 residues in the CDR3. The germline CDR1 and CDR2 sequences are SGDLS and YYNGEE. The junction had 4 bases not matched to a gene; V was cut back by 0 bases and J by 4 bases. CDR3: CASSVEAGGGETQYF. The CDR3 DNA reads TGTGCCAGCAGCGTAGAAGCGGGAGGAGGAGAGACCCAGTACTTC. Filled out from reference TRBV9 and TRBJ2-5, the complete variable domain reads DSGVTQTPKHLITATGQRVTLRCSPRSGDLSVYWYQQSLDQGLQFLIQYYNGEERAKGNILERFSAQQFPDLHSELNLSSLELGDSALYFCASSVEAGGGETQYFGPGTRLLVL.

This chain connects TRBV19 to TRBJ2-1; TRBD2 matches 9 bases. Germline assignment: CDR1 LNHDA and CDR2 SQIVND (reference sequence). The CDR3 has 16 residues. With 3 bases clipped from V and 7 bases from J, the junction kept 10 bases outside the gene matches. Written as DNA, the CDR3 is TGTGCCAGTAGTATCGGAACGGGACTAGCTAGGAATGAGCAGTTCTTC. It translates to CASSIGTGLARNEQFF.

Comments on this clone: This sample includes further DNA sequences coding for the same CDR3. V is TRBV4-1 and J is TRBJ1-2; no clear D gene. The V gene lost 2 bases and the J gene lost 0 bases, with 10 bases spanning the gap. The CDR3 totals 15 residues. CDR1 MGHRA and CDR2 YSYEKL come from the germline V gene. The DNA for the CDR3 is TGCGCCAGCAGCCAACGGACGGGTACTAACTATGGCTACACCTTC. This translates into CASSQRTGTNYGYTF.

The genes are TRBV7-6 and TRBJ2-2; no firm D call. The CDR3 covers 14 residues. Germline CDR1 SGHVS, CDR2 FNYEAQ. V was shortened by 4 bases and J by 1 base, with 7 bases between the two germline ends. The CDR3 DNA is TGTGCCAGCAGCTCCAGTCTGAACACCGGGGAGCTGTTTTTT. Its translation is CASSSSLNTGELFF.

This clone was recorded only once. The rearrangement links TRBV13 to TRBJ2-3; D might be TRBD2 (6 bases). Germline V gives CDR1 PRHDT, CDR2 FYEKMQ (reference sequence). Trimming shortened V by 2 bases and J by 4 bases, and 10 bases separated the two germline ends. CDR3 size: 14 residues. Here the CDR3 reads CASSLFVAADTQYF. The CDR3 DNA reads TGTGCCAGCAGCTTATTTGTAGCGGCAGATACGCAGTATTTT. Looking up the rest from reference TRBV13 and TRBJ2-3 gives the full variable domain: AAGVIQSPRHLIKEKRETATLKCYPIPRHDTVYWYQQGPGQDPQFLISFYEKMQSDKGSIPDRFSAQQFSDYHSELNMSSLELGDSALYFCASSLFVAADTQYFGPGTRLTVL.

This rearrangement joins TRBV28 to TRBJ2-5; the D is unclear. The CDR3 contains 13 residues. Germline values: CDR1 MDHEN, CDR2 SYDVKM. The V gene lost 6 bases and the J gene lost 2 bases, with 10 bases spanning the gap. This CDR3 is CASRPHRQETQYF. DNA of the CDR3: TGTGCCAGCAGACCCCACAGACAAGAGACCCAGTACTTC.

This chain connects TRBV19 to TRBJ1-5; 10 nucleotides align to TRBD1. The CDR3 has 13 residues. Trimming removed 1 base from V and 11 bases from J; junction bases left unmatched: 2. Germline CDR1 and CDR2: LNHDA and SQIVND (reference sequence). The DNA of the CDR3 is TGTGCCAGTAGTATAGGGGGACAGGGGTCCCAGCATTTT. Its translation is CASSIGGQGSQHF.

DNA of the CDR3: TGTGCCACCAGCGAAATTAACAGGGGTCTCGATAAAACCGGGGAGCTGTTTTTT. Translation gives CATSEINRGLDKTGELFF. This chain links TRBV15 with TRBJ2-2, with 7 bases aligning to TRBD1. The CDR3 contains 18 residues. Germline trimming cut 5 bases from V and 5 bases from J; bases unmatched to any gene: 17. CDR1 and CDR2 from the germline V gene are LNHNV and YYDKDF (reference sequence).

V is TRBV11-2 and J is TRBJ2-1; 7 positions match TRBD2. Germline-derived CDR1 and CDR2 are SGHAT and FQNNGV. J was trimmed by 4 bases and V by 3 bases; bases with no gene match: 9. The CDR3 length is 16 residues. DNA of the CDR3: TGTGCCAGCAGCTTCAATGTAGGGGAGGGGTACAATGAGCAGTTCTTC. Translated, it gives CASSFNVGEGYNEQFF.